A selection of T cell receptor beta chains follows, all from one sample in a study of shared clonotypes between healthy human individuals. Here immunoSEQ multiplex PCR was the method, and the copy in TCRdb shows in-frame clones only, minus some. Of over 400,000 clones listed, roughly 80% are singletons. Input material: PBMCs. The receptors were gathered from a woman in her forties in good health. Some clones in this sample may be carry-over from other donors' samples. Both conserved end residues are part of each CDR3. Fields, in order: D gene, clone size, J gene, V gene, CDR3 DNA, CDR3 protein. The D gene is left open where the match is weak. Clone sizes are given selectively: once, few, many, or a class where the clone is expanded.

>TRBD1|-|TRBJ1-4|TRBV18
TGTGCCAGCTCACCAGAAAGGGGGCTTGAAAAACTGTTTTTT
CASSPERGLEKLFF
>-|-|TRBJ2-1|TRBV19
TGTGCCAGTAGTATCCCCCCCCTTGGATACAATGAGCAGTTCTTC
CASSIPPLGYNEQFF
>-|-|TRBJ1-3|TRBV7-8
TGTGCCAGCAGCCCTTGGGGGAGCTCTGGAAACACCATATATTTT
CASSPWGSSGNTIYF
>-|-|TRBJ1-2|TRBV27
TGTGCCAGCAGTAACCTTTGGGACTATGGCTACACCTTC
CASSNLWDYGYTF
>-|few|TRBJ1-5|TRBV27
TGTGCCTGCGGGACAAGCAATCAGCCCCAGCATTTT
CACGTSNQPQHF
>TRBD1|-|TRBJ1-2|TRBV6-6
TGTGCCAGCAGTAAATGGGACAGGGATGGCTACACCTTC
CASSKWDRDGYTF
>TRBD1|-|TRBJ1-4|TRBV18
TGTGCCAGCTCACCATACAGGGGATGGGAAAAACTGTTTTTT
CASSPYRGWEKLFF
>-|-|TRBJ2-7|TRBV6-5
TGTGCCAGCAGTCGCAACTTATACTTGTACGAGCAGTACTTC
CASSRNLYLYEQYF
>-|-|TRBJ2-2|TRBV2
TGTGCCAGCAAGGCTAGCGCGAACACCGGGGAGCTGTTTTTT
CASKASANTGELFF
>TRBD2|-|TRBJ2-1|TRBV9
TGTGCCAGCAGCCCCCTGCTCGGAGCGGGAGGGCCGGCTGCCTACAATGAGCAGTTCTTC
CASSPLLGAGGPAAYNEQFF
>TRBD1|-|TRBJ1-5|TRBV5-4
TGTGCCAGCAGCTTGGGGACAGGGTCTAACCAGCCCCAGCATTTT
CASSLGTGSNQPQHF
>-|many|TRBJ2-2|TRBV27
TGTGCCAGCAGTTTACTGAACACCGGGGAGCTGTTTTTT
CASSLLNTGELFF
>-|many|TRBJ2-7|TRBV15
TGTGCCACCAGCAGAGATTTGGGACAAGGATCATACGAGCAGTACTTC
CATSRDLGQGSYEQYF
>TRBD2|-|TRBJ2-3|TRBV2
TGTGCCAGCAGTCGAACCCTAGCGGGGCCGGGGAGTACAGATACGCAGTATTTT
CASSRTLAGPGSTDTQYF
>-|-|TRBJ1-1|TRBV4-1
TGCGCCAGCACGCCTCAATGGGAAATGAACACTGAAGCTTTCTTT
CASTPQWEMNTEAFF
>TRBD2|few|TRBJ2-1|TRBV4-1
TGCGCCAGCAGCCCCCTGGCCACAGCGGGGGGAGGCGATGAGCAGTTCTTC
CASSPLATAGGGDEQFF
>TRBD2|-|TRBJ2-5|TRBV19
TGTGCCAGTAAAGTTAGCGGGCAAGAGACCCAGTACTTC
CASKVSGQETQYF
>-|-|TRBJ2-2|TRBV7-8
TGTGCCAGCAGCTTACTAGCCAACACCGGGGAGCTGTTTTTT
CASSLLANTGELFF
>TRBD2|once|TRBJ2-3|TRBV7-8
TGTGCCAGCGGGGGGAGACTAGCGGGCGACTCTAGCACAGATACGCAGTATTTT
CASGGRLAGDSSTDTQYF
>-|-|TRBJ2-3|TRBV18
TGTGCCAGCTCTGCGTTGAGGTCTAGCACAGATACGCAGTATTTT
CASSALRSSTDTQYF
>-|-|TRBJ2-1|TRBV6-6
TGTGCCAGCAGCCTTCGGGGTAGTGATGAGCAGTTCTTC
CASSLRGSDEQFF
>-|-|TRBJ1-2|TRBV4-3
TGCGCCAGCAGCCCGGTCCCCCAGGGCACCTCTGGCTATGGCTACACCTTC
CASSPVPQGTSGYGYTF
>TRBD1|-|TRBJ1-5|TRBV30
TGTGCCTGGTCCCCAGGGACAGGGGTTCAGCCCCAGCATTTT
CAWSPGTGVQPQHF
>TRBD2|few|TRBJ2-3|TRBV18
TGTGCCAGCACTAGCGGGGGCAGCACAGATACGCAGTATTTT
CASTSGGSTDTQYF
>-|few|TRBJ2-2|TRBV11-2
TGTGCCAGCAGCTCCCCTAAGGCCACCGGGGAGCTGTTTTTT
CASSSPKATGELFF
>TRBD2|-|TRBJ2-5|TRBV7-2
TGTGCCAGCAGCCCGAGACTAGCCAATCACCCCACCCAGTACTTC
CASSPRLANHPTQYF
>-|-|TRBJ2-1|TRBV4-3
TGCGCCAGCAGCCCTCCGGGACTCCCCAGGAATGAGCAGTTCTTC
CASSPPGLPRNEQFF
>TRBD2|-|TRBJ2-2|TRBV5-1
TGCGCCAGCAGCTTTCCCGGGGCCGGGGGGGCCGGGGAGCTGTTTTTT
CASSFPGAGGAGELFF
>-|-|TRBJ2-7|TRBV29-1
TGCAGCGTGTCCGACCGTAGGGCCGCCTACGAGCAGTACTTC
CSVSDRRAAYEQYF
>-|many|TRBJ2-2|TRBV7-2
TGTGCCAGCAGTTCCACCCCACCCCAGCGGCCCGGGGAGCTGTTTTTT
CASSSTPPQRPGELFF
>-|-|TRBJ1-3|TRBV5-1
TGCGCCAGCAGCTTGGCAGGGGTCTCTGGAAACACCATATATTTT
CASSLAGVSGNTIYF
>-|-|TRBJ2-1|TRBV28
TGTGCCAGCAGAAGCCGGGACAAGAAGTTCTTC
CASRSRDKKFF
>-|-|TRBJ1-1|TRBV18
TGTGCCAGCTCACCCACCAAAGCGGGGCAGGGGTCGGGTGAAGCTTTCTTT
CASSPTKAGQGSGEAFF
>TRBD2|-|TRBJ2-7|TRBV19
TGTGCCAGTAGTCCGGGACTAGCGGAGGGGCGGGAGCAGTACTTC
CASSPGLAEGREQYF
>-|-|TRBJ2-1|TRBV19
TGTGCCAGTAGGCTCAGCTCCTACAATGAGCAGTTCTTC
CASRLSSYNEQFF
>-|-|TRBJ2-7|TRBV6-5
TGTGCCACCTCGAGGGACTGCTTCTGCGAGCAGTACTTC
CATSRDCFCEQYF
>TRBD1|-|TRBJ1-2|TRBV11-2
TGTGCCAGCAGCTTACAGGGGGCGGTCTATGGCTACACCTTC
CASSLQGAVYGYTF
>-|-|TRBJ2-1|TRBV4-1
TGCGCCAGCAGCCAAACTCACGAGGTAGCCTACAATGAGCAGTTCTTC
CASSQTHEVAYNEQFF
>-|-|TRBJ2-1|TRBV10-3
TGTGCCATCAGTGAGGGCGGGCCCTCCTACAATGAGCAGTTCTTC
CAISEGGPSYNEQFF
>TRBD2|-|TRBJ2-3|TRBV28
TGTGCCAGCAGCCCTACCCTAGCGGGAGGCAGTGATACGCAGTATTTT
CASSPTLAGGSDTQYF
>-|-|TRBJ2-2|TRBV5-1
TGCGCCAGCAGCTTGGATGGGGACCGGACCGGGGAGCTGTTTTTT
CASSLDGDRTGELFF
>-|-|TRBJ2-7|TRBV5-5
TGTGCCAGCAGCTTTGCGATGGGCGGGGCCTCCTACGAGCAGTACTTC
CASSFAMGGASYEQYF
>TRBD1|-|TRBJ2-3|TRBV5-1
TGCGCCAGCAGCTCGGGACAGGGGACAGATACGCAGTATTTT
CASSSGQGTDTQYF
>-|-|TRBJ1-1|TRBV5-4
TGTGCCAGCAGCTCGGGCCGGACTGAAGCTTTCTTT
CASSSGRTEAFF
>-|-|TRBJ2-3|TRBV18
TGTGCCAGCTCGCCAAAACCCGGCACAGATACGCAGTATTTT
CASSPKPGTDTQYF
>-|-|TRBJ2-1|TRBV4-2
TGTGCCAGCAGCCAAGCCCAGGGGGGTCGGAATGAGCAGTTCTTC
CASSQAQGGRNEQFF
>TRBD1|-|TRBJ1-4|TRBV7-8
TGTGCCAGCAGCGGCAGTAGGGGGCGAAAACTGTTTTTT
CASSGSRGRKLFF
>-|-|TRBJ2-5|TRBV19
TGTGCCAGTGCTACAGGGGAGGGAGAGACCCAGTACTTC
CASATGEGETQYF
>TRBD1|few|TRBJ2-7|TRBV6-1
TGTGCCAGCAGTGACTGGGACAGGGACGAGCAGTACTTC
CASSDWDRDEQYF
>-|-|TRBJ2-3|TRBV29-1
TGCAGCGTTGAAGAGTGGGTGGGGGCAGATACGCAGTATTTT
CSVEEWVGADTQYF
>TRBD1|many|TRBJ1-1|TRBV5-6
TGTGCCAGCAGTGCCGGGACAGCTCTCACTGAAGCTTTCTTT
CASSAGTALTEAFF
>-|-|TRBJ2-7|TRBV11-2
TGTGCCAGCAGCCCCACACCGACCACCCACGAGCAGTACTTC
CASSPTPTTHEQYF
>TRBD2|-|TRBJ2-1|TRBV5-4
TGTGCCAGCAGCTTGAAGTCTAGCGGGCCCAATGAGCAGTTCTTC
CASSLKSSGPNEQFF
>TRBD1|-|TRBJ2-1|TRBV10-1
TGCGCCAGCAGTGCGGGACAGTTTAGGAATGAGCAGTTCTTC
CASSAGQFRNEQFF
>-|-|TRBJ1-3|TRBV25-1
TGTGCCAGCAGTGACGGGAGGGGCTCTGGAAACACCATATATTTT
CASSDGRGSGNTIYF
>TRBD2|-|TRBJ2-5|TRBV28
TGTGCCAGCAGTATAGCGGGAGAAGGTGAGACCCAGTACTTC
CASSIAGEGETQYF
>-|-|TRBJ2-3|TRBV13
TGTGCCAGCGGCCGTCCCGGGTCAGATACGCAGTATTTT
CASGRPGSDTQYF